The T cell receptor beta chain under discussion was sequenced for a study of post-analysis software for immune sequencing data. Carried by the TCR beta cDNA libraries were unique molecular identifiers. Via MiXCR, TCRdb re-called the PCR reads, giving one row per CDR3 protein. The sample has 550,000 to 700,000 distinct CDR3 sequences; roughly 40% are singletons. CDR1 and CDR2 from the germline V gene are DFQATT and SNEGSKA (reference sequence). This CDR3 has 16 amino acids. V dropped 3 bases and J dropped 11; count of bases not matched to a gene: 21. Study results and limitations: Patients showed TRBV5-6, TRBV5-1 and TRBV20-1 among five TRBV segments more frequent than in controls.

A few counts support this clonotype. What it binds is not known. Sequenced sample: blood. The TCR comes from a girl aged 5-17 years with multiple sclerosis. The V call is TRBV20-1, the J call TRBJ2-5; 7 bases fit TRBD1. The CDR3 here is CSASPADRVEVSEQYF. The CDR3, as DNA: TGCAGTGCTAGCCCTGCTGACAGGGTGGAGGTCAGTGAGCAGTACTTC.